These 26 T cell receptor beta chains share one sample of origin, sequenced in a study of T cells in Graves' hyperthyroidism and ophthalmopathy (dated 2019 in TCRdb). Library method: multiplex PCR. Sequenced on an Illumina HiSeq 2000. The TCR beta CDR3 regions were amplified from RNA transcripts. The TCR CDR3 was subjected to a first round of RT-PCR using the HTBI primer set and the Qiagen OneStep RT-PCR kit. In-frame beta chains were kept once TCRdb had trimmed the public reads at Q25 with fastp and called clones with MiXCR. Every entry covers one CDR3 protein and lists the most common genes and DNA from its rows. For this sample the table gives 480,000 or so distinct CDR3 sequences, of which 14% were detected only once. The ten biggest clones cover less than 20% of the sample. The sequencing sample was made of blood. Source of these receptors: a woman younger than 35 with Graves' hyperthyroidism.

This clonotype appeared many times. CDR3 DNA: TGTGCCAGCAGCCAAGGGGGACAGGGGTTACAGCCCCAGCATTTT. Amino acids: CASSQGGQGLQPQHF. The gene calls are TRBV3-1 and TRBJ1-5, with 10 bases aligning to TRBD1. The CDR3 has 15 amino acids. V gave up 1 base and J gave up 7 bases; unmatched junction bases: 4. In germline, CDR1 is LGHDT, CDR2 YNNKEL (reference sequence).

The chain joins TRBV19 to TRBJ2-7, with 13 nucleotides matching TRBD2. J was trimmed by 6 bases and V by 6 bases; bases with no gene match: 20. This CDR3 contains 19 residues. The V gene's germline CDR1 is LNHDA and CDR2 SQIVND (reference sequence). The CDR3 protein is CASSPGWGTSGTTYSEQYF. The CDR3 DNA is TGTGCCAGTAGCCCCGGGTGGGGGACTAGCGGGACAACCTACTCCGAGCAGTACTTC.

This clonotype was observed a few times. V gene TRBV20-1 combines with J gene TRBJ1-1; D is possibly TRBD1 (5 bases). The CDR3 contains 16 residues. Per germline, CDR1 DFQATT and CDR2 SNEGSKA (reference sequence). V lost 3 bases, J lost 3 bases, and 20 bases lay in between. The DNA of the CDR3 is TGCAGTGCTAGTGATCCAGGGAGGGAAGTGGACACTGAAGCTTTCTTT. Its translation: CSASDPGREVDTEAFF.

In regard to this clonotype: It may be a read error: a sequence one base away is much more abundant. The gene calls are TRBV6-1 and TRBJ1-1; D ambiguous. V shed 3 bases and J shed 10 bases, with 18 bases lying between them. In germline, CDR1 is MNHNS, CDR2 SASEGT. The CDR3 extends over 14 amino acids. The chain's CDR3 is CASSEPTLFPVAFF. In nucleotides, the CDR3 is TGTGCCAGCAGTGAGCCTACCCTATTTCCTGTAGCTTTCTTT.

The genes are TRBV7-2 and TRBJ1-1; D is possibly TRBD1 (5 bases). Trimming took 3 bases from V and 8 from J, leaving 13 bases between them. The CDR3 loop spans 13 amino acids. Germline values: CDR1 SGHTA, CDR2 FQGNSA. CDR3 sequence (DNA): TGTGCCAGCAGCTTTTTGGTGGGGCCCGAAGCTTTCTTT. It encodes CASSFLVGPEAFF.

The sample holds many counts of this clonotype. V is TRBV30 and J is TRBJ1-5; TRBD1 is a possible D gene (5 bases). CDR3 length equals 12 residues. Germline V gives CDR1 GTSNPN, CDR2 SVGIG (reference sequence). V was trimmed by 4 bases and J by 5 bases, leaving 9 bases between them. The CDR3 sequence is CAWTRDDQPQHF. In DNA form, the CDR3 reads TGTGCCTGGACCAGGGATGATCAGCCCCAGCATTTT. Drawing the rest from reference TRBV30 and TRBJ1-5, the complete variable domain is SQTIHQWPATLVQPVGSPLSLECTVEGTSNPNLYWYRQAAGRGLQLLFYSVGIGQISSEVPQNLSASRPQDRQFILSSKKLLLSDSGFYLCAWTRDDQPQHFGDGTRLSIL.

The chain joins TRBV12-3 or TRBV12-4 to TRBJ1-1; D gene uncertain. This CDR3 has 15 residues. V was trimmed by 6 bases and J by 6 bases, leaving 20 bases between them. DNA for the CDR3: TGTGCCAGCAGCATGCCCGGGAGAGTTTTCCCTGAAGCTTTCTTT. Translation gives CASSMPGRVFPEAFF.

At least ten counts were recorded for this clonotype. This chain connects TRBV3-1 to TRBJ1-1; D gene unclear. CDR1 is LGHDT and CDR2 is YNNKEL in the germline V gene (reference sequence). Trimming removed 2 bases from V and 6 bases from J, with 13 bases in between. CDR3 size: 14 residues. The CDR3 loop reads CASSQMMQSAEAFF. As DNA, the CDR3 is TGTGCCAGCAGCCAAATGATGCAGAGTGCTGAAGCTTTCTTT.

This sequence joins TRBV7-8 and TRBJ1-1; D is unresolved. Germline CDR1 reads SGHVS; CDR2 reads FQNEAQ. This CDR3 has 15 residues. V lost 1 base and J lost 0, with 9 bases in between. CDR3 sequence: CASSLGWRVNTEAFF. CDR3 sequence (DNA): TGTGCCAGCAGCTTAGGGTGGCGGGTGAACACTGAAGCTTTCTTT.

The table lists this clonotype with many counts. CDR3 amino acids: CASSSPAGGEQYF. The CDR3 DNA sequence: TGCGCCAGCAGCTCTCCAGCGGGGGGGGAGCAGTACTTC. The chain links TRBV5-1 to TRBJ2-7; 10 bases match TRBD2. Germline CDR1 is SGHRS and CDR2 is YFSETQ. The CDR3 length is 13 residues. Germline trimming cut 3 bases from V and 7 bases from J; bases unmatched to any gene: 4.

This clonotype was observed at least ten times. V gene TRBV7-8 combines with J gene TRBJ2-7, with 7 bases matching TRBD2. CDR1 and CDR2 (germline): SGHVS, FQNEAQ. This CDR3 region has 16 residues. The V gene end was trimmed by 0 bases and the J gene end by 3 bases; junction bases not matched to a gene: 8. CDR3 sequence (DNA): TGTGCCAGCAGCTTAGCGGGGGGGACCAGGAACTACGAGCAGTACGTC. This translates into CASSLAGGTRNYEQYV.

This clonotype was seen a handful of times. The rearrangement links TRBV15 to TRBJ1-5; D remains unclear. Germline assignment: CDR1 LNHNV and CDR2 YYDKDF (reference sequence). CDR3 length: 15 residues. V gave up 1 base and J gave up 0 bases, with 7 bases separating them. The CDR3 sequence is CATSRGGGSNQPQHF. DNA for the CDR3: TGTGCCACCAGCAGAGGGGGAGGTAGCAATCAGCCCCAGCATTTT.

Here the CDR3 DNA reads TGTGCCAGCAGCCAACCCAGCCGGAACGAGCAGTACTTC. It translates to CASSQPSRNEQYF. The V gene is TRBV3-1, the J gene TRBJ2-7; D remains unclear. In germline, CDR1 is LGHDT, CDR2 YNNKEL (reference sequence). The CDR3 is 13 amino acids. V lost 2 bases to trimming and J lost 5 bases, with 10 bases between them.

This clonotype was picked up a small number of times. V usage is TRBV7-2 and J usage is TRBJ2-3; 11 nucleotides align to TRBD2. V was pared by 4 bases and J by 4 bases, with 7 bases of the junction left unmatched. CDR1 and CDR2 from the germline V gene are SGHTA and FQGNSA. This CDR3 region has 16 residues. CDR3 sequence reads: CASSSILAGDSDTQYF. The CDR3 DNA is TGTGCCAGCAGCTCCATACTAGCGGGAGACTCAGATACGCAGTATTTT.

This clonotype was detected a few times. V is TRBV19 and J is TRBJ2-4; tentatively, D is TRBD2 (5 bases). The CDR3 is 14 amino acids. Germline values: CDR1 LNHDA, CDR2 SQIVND (reference sequence). V lost 3 bases and J lost 6, with 12 bases in between. The CDR3 bases are TGTGCCAGTAGTATGGCCGGGGTTTTAAACATTCAGTACTTC. Translated: CASSMAGVLNIQYF.

This clonotype was counted many times. The chain carries TRBV3-1 and TRBJ2-1; 8 bases map to TRBD1. Germline-derived CDR1 and CDR2 are LGHDT and YNNKEL (reference sequence). V trimming: 1 base; J trimming: 7 bases; junction bases outside the gene matches: 3. The CDR3 is 14 residues long. CDR3 sequence: CASSQGTGWNEQFF. In nucleotides, the CDR3 is TGTGCCAGCAGCCAAGGGACAGGGTGGAATGAGCAGTTCTTC.

This clonotype was found many times. This chain connects TRBV7-2 to TRBJ2-1; 7 positions match TRBD1. The germline gives CDR1 SGHTA, CDR2 FQGNSA. The CDR3 totals 16 residues. Losses at the gene ends were 5 bases for V and 0 bases for J; bases not matched to a gene: 7. CDR3 residues: CASSLFGDSSYNEQFF. The CDR3 nucleotides read TGTGCCAGCAGCCTCTTTGGGGACAGCTCCTACAATGAGCAGTTCTTC.

The table lists this clonotype with many counts. This chain connects TRBV12-3 or TRBV12-4 to TRBJ2-5; D is perhaps TRBD2 (6 bases). V dropped 1 base and J dropped 7 bases, with 16 bases sitting between them. The CDR3 runs 15 residues. This CDR3 reads CASSLGGARSRTQYF. The CDR3 DNA sequence: TGTGCCAGCAGTTTAGGCGGGGCGAGGTCCAGGACCCAGTACTTC.

This chain uses TRBV5-1 with TRBJ2-3; 9 nucleotides agree with TRBD1. J lost 4 bases, V lost 2 bases, and 14 bases had no gene match. Looked up from germline, CDR1 is SGHRS and CDR2 is YFSETQ. The CDR3 extends over 18 amino acids. CDR3 loop: CASSFSLGTGFSSDTQYF. The CDR3 nucleotides are TGCGCCAGCAGCTTCTCCCTTGGGACAGGGTTTTCTTCAGATACGCAGTATTTT.

In its sample, this clonotype was seen a few times. The chain recombines TRBV6-1 with TRBJ2-3; 15 bases are a match to TRBD2. The ends lost 6 bases at V and 10 bases at J; junction bases unmatched: 8. This CDR3 contains 15 residues. CDR1 is MNHNS and CDR2 is SASEGT in the germline V gene. The CDR3 protein is CASSPGTSGGSPQYF. In DNA form, the CDR3 reads TGTGCCAGCAGCCCCGGGACTAGCGGGGGGAGTCCGCAGTATTTT.

The sample holds a few counts of this clonotype. V usage is TRBV12-3 or TRBV12-4 and J usage is TRBJ2-3, with D possibly being TRBD1 or TRBD2 (5 bases each). V was shortened by 3 bases and J by 14 bases, with 18 bases between the two germline ends. The CDR3 is 13 amino acids. Here the CDR3 reads CASSFGAGPGAYF. The DNA for the CDR3 is TGTGCCAGCAGTTTTGGGGCGGGTCCCGGAGCGTATTTT.

This clonotype has at least ten counts. V usage is TRBV27 and J usage is TRBJ2-1, with 8 nucleotides matching TRBD1. The CDR3 length is 16 residues. Germline values: CDR1 MNHEY, CDR2 SMNVEV (reference sequence). The ends lost 6 bases at V and 1 base at J; junction bases unmatched: 8. The DNA for the CDR3 is TGTGCCAGCAGCCTACAGGGGGTTGCGTCCTACAATGAGCAGTTCTTC. This gives the protein CASSLQGVASYNEQFF.

This clonotype was seen a handful of times. For the CDR3, the DNA is TGTGCCAGCAGCCCCACAGGGGGCTGGGGTGAGCAGTTCTTC. Translated: CASSPTGGWGEQFF. The J gene is TRBJ2-1, the V gene TRBV25-1, with TRBD1 matching 9 bases. The CDR3 has 14 residues. Looked up from germline, CDR1 is MGHDK and CDR2 is SYGVNS. The V segment lost 6 bases and the J segment 9 bases; nucleotides outside the gene matches: 9.

A remark on this clonotype: A read error is possible here, since a much larger clone lies one base away. The chain carries TRBV12-5 and TRBJ2-3; D is unresolved. The J call may be incorrect, as the DNA end agrees better with TRBJ1-5. There are 15 residues in the CDR3. The germline V gene has CDR1 LGHNT and CDR2 FRNRAP. CDR3 bases: TGTGCTAGTGGTTTGCCCCTAGGGAGCACAGATACGCAGCATTTT. Its protein product is CASGLPLGSTDTQHF.

This chain uses TRBV7-9 with TRBJ2-5, with 8 positions matching TRBD1. V lost 5 bases to trimming and J lost 6 bases; unmatched junction nucleotides: 11. The CDR3 is made up of 15 amino acids. Looked up from germline, CDR1 is SEHNR and CDR2 is FQNEAQ (reference sequence). The CDR3: CASSPYPDRDKTQYF. For the CDR3, the DNA is TGTGCCAGCAGCCCATACCCGGACAGGGACAAGACCCAGTACTTC. The variable domain in full, completed from reference TRBV7-9 and TRBJ2-5, reads DTGVSQNPRHKITKRGQNVTFRCDPISEHNRLYWYRQTLGQGPEFLTYFQNEAQLEKSRLLSDRFSAERPKGSFSTLEIQRTEQGDSAMYLCASSPYPDRDKTQYFGPGTRLLVL.

About this clonotype itself: This may arise from a read error, as a much more abundant clone is one base away. The chain couples TRBV24-1 to TRBJ2-5, with 11 nucleotides matching TRBD2. The CDR3 consists of 17 residues. Germline loops: CDR1 KGHDR, CDR2 SFDVKD. Written as DNA, the CDR3 is TGTGCCACCGGTGACGCCGGGACTAGCGGAAAGCAAGAGACCCAGTACTTC. This translates into CATGDAGTSGKQETQYF.